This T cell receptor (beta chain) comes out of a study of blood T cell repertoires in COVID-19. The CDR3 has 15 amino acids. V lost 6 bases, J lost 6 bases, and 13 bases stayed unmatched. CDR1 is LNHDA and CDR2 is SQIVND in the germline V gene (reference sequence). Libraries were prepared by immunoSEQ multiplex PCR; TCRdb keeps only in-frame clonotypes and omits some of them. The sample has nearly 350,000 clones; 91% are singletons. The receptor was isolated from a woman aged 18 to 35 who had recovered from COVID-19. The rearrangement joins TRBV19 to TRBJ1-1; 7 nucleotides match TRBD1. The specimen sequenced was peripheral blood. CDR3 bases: TGTGCCAGTAGGCCGCCGCAGGGGGTGAATGCTGAAGCTTTCTTT. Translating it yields CASRPPQGVNAEAFF.